Detailed here is one T cell receptor beta chain. This receptor's antigen is unknown. Within one base of it there is no much larger clone, and no base qualities were kept. Libraries were constructed by the immunoSEQ multiplex PCR assay. The source is immuneACCESS, and TCRdb retained only in-frame sequences with V and J called. Part of the clones is not carried over; for the studies checked, unresolved V genes explain less than half of this, and the remainder is unexplained. This sample gives approximately 94,000 clones in total; roughly 80% of them show up just once. About a quarter of the sample is held by the ten biggest clonotypes. Cut back by 2 bases and 6 bases, the V and J ends lie 13 bases apart. From a lookup of the germline V gene (reference sequence), CDR1 and CDR2 are MNHEY and SMNVEV. The CDR3 numbers 15 residues from cysteine through phenylalanine. Of the read, only the CDR3 DNA is kept; its 45 bases are in frame from base 1.

This sample is part of a study of radiotherapy plus CTLA-4 blockade in lung cancer (dated by TCRdb to between 2018 and 2020). Notes on the research overall: Among the enrolled patients, about 19% had an objective response, and about 29% reached disease control. Results the study describes overall, beyond this receptor: TCR clones derived from tumors expanded in peripheral blood after treatment with radiotherapy and ipilimumab. Early dynamic changes in blood T cell clones, together with increased serum interferon-beta after radiation, were reported as the strongest predictors of response.

The study tested focal radiation therapy combined with CTLA-4 blockade (ipilimumab) in patients with chemo-refractory metastatic non-small-cell lung cancer. The source is a human donor with non-small cell lung cancer that progressed on radiotherapy plus ipilimumab. This receptor chain uses TRBV27 and TRBJ2-2; the D region possibly corresponds to TRBD1 (6 bases align). This specimen consisted of peripheral blood, obtained from a patient treated with radiotherapy plus ipilimumab. Here the CDR3 is given as CASSLLDRQAGELFF. The DNA sequence is as follows: TGTGCCAGCAGTTTACTGGATCGACAGGCCGGGGAGCTGTTTTTT.